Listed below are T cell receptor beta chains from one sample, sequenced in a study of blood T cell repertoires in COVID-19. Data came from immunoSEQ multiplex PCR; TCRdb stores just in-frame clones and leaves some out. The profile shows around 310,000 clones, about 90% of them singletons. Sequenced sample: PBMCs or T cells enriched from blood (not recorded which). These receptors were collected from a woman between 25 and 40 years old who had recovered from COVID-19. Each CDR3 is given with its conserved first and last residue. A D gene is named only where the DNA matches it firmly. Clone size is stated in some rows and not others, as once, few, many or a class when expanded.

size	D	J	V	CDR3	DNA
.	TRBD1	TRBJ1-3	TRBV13	CASSLGFRDRISGNTIYF	TGTGCCAGCAGCTTAGGGTTTCGGGACAGGATCTCTGGAAACACCATATATTTT
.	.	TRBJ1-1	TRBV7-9	CASSPRSQGNTEAFF	TGTGCCAGCAGCCCCCGGTCCCAGGGGAACACTGAAGCTTTCTTT
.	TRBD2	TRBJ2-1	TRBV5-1	CASSLTSGGYNEQFF	TGCGCCAGCAGCCTGACTAGCGGGGGTTACAATGAGCAGTTCTTC
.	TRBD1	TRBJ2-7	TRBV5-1	CASFGQGAHEQYF	TGCGCCAGCTTCGGACAGGGGGCACACGAGCAGTACTTC
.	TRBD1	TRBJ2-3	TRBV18	CASSPPGQTPDTQYF	TGTGCCAGCTCACCACCGGGACAGACCCCAGATACGCAGTATTTT
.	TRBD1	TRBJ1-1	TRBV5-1	CASSWQGARDTEAFF	TGCGCCAGCAGCTGGCAGGGGGCGCGAGACACTGAAGCTTTCTTT
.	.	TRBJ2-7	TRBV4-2	CASSQVSVTPLYEQYF	TGTGCCAGCAGCCAAGTATCCGTAACACCCCTCTACGAGCAGTACTTC
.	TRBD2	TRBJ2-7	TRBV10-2	CASREGTSGRYEQYF	TGCGCCAGCAGGGAAGGGACTAGCGGGAGATACGAGCAGTACTTC
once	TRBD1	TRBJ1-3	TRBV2	CASSGDRGDTIYF	TGTGCCAGCAGTGGGGACAGGGGGGACACCATATATTTT
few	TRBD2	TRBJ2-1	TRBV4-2	CASSQETSGNYNEQFF	TGTGCCAGCAGCCAAGAGACTAGCGGGAACTACAATGAGCAGTTCTTC
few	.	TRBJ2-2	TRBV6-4	CASSDRGHDTGELFF	TGTGCCAGCAGTGACAGGGGACACGACACCGGGGAGCTGTTTTTT
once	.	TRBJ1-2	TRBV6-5	CASIFSATYGYTF	TGTGCCAGCATATTTTCCGCTACCTATGGCTACACCTTC
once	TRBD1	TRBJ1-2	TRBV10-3	CAISAMGQGRIKDGYTF	TGTGCCATCAGTGCCATGGGACAGGGAAGAATTAAGGATGGCTACACCTTC
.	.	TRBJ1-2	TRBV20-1	CSASWSDYTF	TGCAGTGCTAGTTGGTCGGACTATACCTTC
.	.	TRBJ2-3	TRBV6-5	CASGRGTDTQYF	TGTGCCAGCGGGCGGGGAACAGATACGCAGTATTTT
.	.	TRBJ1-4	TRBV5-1	CASSITGRDRNEKLFF	TGCGCCAGCAGCATAACAGGACGAGACCGTAATGAAAAACTGTTTTTT
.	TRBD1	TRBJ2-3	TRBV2	CASNRGSTDTQYF	TGTGCCAGCAACAGGGGGTCTACAGATACGCAGTATTTT
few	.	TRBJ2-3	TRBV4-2	CASSQDMSTDTQYF	TGTGCCAGCAGCCAAGATATGAGCACAGATACGCAGTATTTT
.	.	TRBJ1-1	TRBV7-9	CASSLAGSEVNTEAFF	TGTGCCAGCAGCTTAGCTGGGAGCGAGGTGAACACTGAAGCTTTCTTT
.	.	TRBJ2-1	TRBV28	CASSFFVYNEQFF	TGTGCCAGCAGTTTCTTCGTTTACAATGAGCAGTTCTTC
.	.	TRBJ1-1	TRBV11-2	CASSFTGFEEAFF	TGTGCCAGCAGCTTCACAGGGTTCGAAGAAGCTTTCTTT
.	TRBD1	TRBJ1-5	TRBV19	CASGDRGNQPQHF	TGTGCCTCTGGGGACAGGGGGAATCAGCCCCAGCATTTT
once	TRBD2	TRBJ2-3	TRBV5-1	CASSGLAASTDTQYF	TGCGCCAGCAGCGGACTAGCGGCTAGCACAGATACGCAGTATTTT
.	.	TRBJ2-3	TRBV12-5	CASGRTDTQYF	TGTGCTAGTGGTCGGACAGATACGCAGTATTTT
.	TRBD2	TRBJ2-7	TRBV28	CASREIAGGPYEQYF	TGTGCCAGCAGGGAAATAGCGGGAGGGCCCTACGAGCAGTACTTC
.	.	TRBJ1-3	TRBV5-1	CASSTEGLQGNTIYF	TGCGCCAGCAGCACCGAGGGTTTACAAGGGAACACCATATATTTT
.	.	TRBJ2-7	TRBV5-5	CASSYSTSSSYEQYF	TGTGCCAGCAGCTATTCCACTAGCAGCTCCTACGAGCAGTACTTC
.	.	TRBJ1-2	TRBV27	CASSRDGLGYGYTF	TGTGCCAGCAGTCGAGACGGACTGGGATATGGCTACACCTTC
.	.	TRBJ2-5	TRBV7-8	CASSRGGGGLNQETQYF	TGTGCCAGCAGCCGAGGGGGTGGAGGACTCAATCAGGAGACCCAGTACTTC
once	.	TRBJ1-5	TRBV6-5	CATSTTQGEHQPQHF	TGTGCCACTTCGACAACTCAGGGTGAACATCAGCCCCAGCATTTT
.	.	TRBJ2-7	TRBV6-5	CASSPRTDAYEQYF	TGTGCCAGCAGTCCACGGACAGACGCCTACGAGCAGTACTTC
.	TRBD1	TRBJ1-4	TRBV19	CASNSETGGTANEKLFF	TGTGCCAGTAACTCAGAGACAGGGGGCACAGCTAATGAAAAACTGTTTTTT
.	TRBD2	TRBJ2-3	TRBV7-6	CASSFGLAGPTDTQYF	TGTGCCAGCAGCTTCGGGCTAGCGGGACCCACAGATACGCAGTATTTT
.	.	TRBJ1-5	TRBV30	CAWSRGIENQPQHF	TGTGCCTGGAGTCGGGGGATCGAGAATCAGCCCCAGCATTTT
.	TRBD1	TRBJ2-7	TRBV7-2	CASSLMAGTGFYEQYF	TGTGCCAGCAGTTTAATGGCCGGGACAGGGTTCTACGAGCAGTACTTC
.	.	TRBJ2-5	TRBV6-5	CASSYGGSLETQYF	TGTGCCAGCAGTTACGGAGGATCTCTAGAGACCCAGTACTTC
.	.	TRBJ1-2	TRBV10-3	CAIRVRGANYGYTF	TGTGCCATCAGGGTCAGGGGCGCAAACTATGGCTACACCTTC
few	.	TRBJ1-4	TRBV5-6	CASSLGPSGEKLFF	TGTGCCAGCAGCTTGGGACCCTCGGGGGAAAAACTGTTTTTT
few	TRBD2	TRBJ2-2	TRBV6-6	CASSPGLASGGNTGELFF	TGTGCCAGCAGTCCCGGACTAGCGAGTGGTGGGAACACCGGGGAGCTGTTTTTT
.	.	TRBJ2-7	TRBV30	CAWSVRRGAYEQYF	TGTGCCTGGAGTGTACGGCGGGGTGCCTACGAGCAGTACTTC
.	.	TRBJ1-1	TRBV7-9	CASSFLERNTEAFF	TGTGCCAGCAGCTTCCTGGAGAGGAACACTGAAGCTTTCTTT
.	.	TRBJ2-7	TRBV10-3	CAIRSGDSYEQYF	TGTGCCATCAGGTCAGGCGACTCCTACGAGCAGTACTTC
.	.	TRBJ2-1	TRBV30	CAWRRTGSYNEQFF	TGTGCCTGGAGGCGAACCGGGTCCTACAATGAGCAGTTCTTC
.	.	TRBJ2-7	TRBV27	CASSLSAQGNYEQYF	TGTGCCAGCAGTTTATCGGCCCAGGGGAACTACGAGCAGTACTTC
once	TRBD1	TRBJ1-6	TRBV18	CASSQTGTGVGSPLHF	TGTGCCAGCTCCCAGACCGGGACAGGGGTCGGATCACCCCTCCACTTT
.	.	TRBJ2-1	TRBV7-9	CASSFTGSNEQFF	TGTGCCAGCAGTTTCACCGGGAGCAATGAGCAGTTCTTC
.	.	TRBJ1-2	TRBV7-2	CASSSPDWAPTYGYTF	TGTGCCAGCAGCTCCCCGGATTGGGCACCTACCTATGGCTACACCTTC
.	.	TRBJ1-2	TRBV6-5	CASSSQTVRGYTF	TGTGCCAGCAGTTCTCAGACTGTTAGAGGCTACACCTTC
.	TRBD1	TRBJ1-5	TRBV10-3	CAITSQGTRLNQPQHF	TGTGCCATCACTTCACAGGGGACTCGCCTAAATCAGCCCCAGCATTTT
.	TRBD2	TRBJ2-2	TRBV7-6	CASSQLAGGTGELFF	TGTGCCAGCAGCCAACTAGCGGGAGGGACCGGGGAGCTGTTTTTT
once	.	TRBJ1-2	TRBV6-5	CASSPRGGGYGYTF	TGTGCCAGCAGTCCCCGGGGAGGGGGATATGGCTACACCTTC
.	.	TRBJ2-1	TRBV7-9	CASSLVLELGQFF	TGTGCCAGCAGCTTAGTTCTGGAGTTGGGGCAGTTCTTC
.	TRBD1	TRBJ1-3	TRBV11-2	CASSWGQGYTIYF	TGTGCCAGCAGCTGGGGACAGGGCTACACCATATATTTT
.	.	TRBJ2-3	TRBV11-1	CASSPGGVTDTQYF	TGTGCCAGCAGCCCCGGTGGTGTCACAGATACGCAGTATTTT
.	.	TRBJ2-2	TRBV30	CAWGRDGTNTGELFF	TGTGCCTGGGGACGGGATGGGACGAACACCGGGGAGCTGTTTTTT
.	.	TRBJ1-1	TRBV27	CASSFGQWAFF	TGTGCCAGCAGTTTCGGACAGTGGGCTTTCTTT
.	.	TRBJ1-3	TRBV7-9	CASSSPGVSGNTIYF	TGTGCCAGCAGCTCCCCAGGGGTCTCTGGAAACACCATATATTTT
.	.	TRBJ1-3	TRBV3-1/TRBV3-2	CASSQSGPNTIYF	TGTGCCAGCAGCCAGAGCGGCCCAAACACCATATATTTT
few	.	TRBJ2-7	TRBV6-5	CASKETSSYEQYF	TGTGCCAGCAAGGAAACTAGCTCCTACGAGCAGTACTTC
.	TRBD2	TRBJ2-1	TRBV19	CASSSGLAGAGGEQFF	TGTGCCAGTAGTTCAGGACTAGCGGGGGCGGGAGGGGAGCAGTTCTTC